Reported below is one T cell receptor beta chain. Antigen: not known. This CDR3 has 16 residues. CDR1 and CDR2 (germline): SGHNT, YYREEE (reference sequence). With 4 bases removed from V and 0 bases from J, the gap between germline ends came to 17 bases. This sample is part of a study of beta chain features in type 1 diabetes. Study results and caveats: The cDNA sequencing approach could over-represent high-TCR-expressing cells. There was a moderate but significant shortening of TCRB CDR3s in all four CD4+ subsets of Type 1 diabetes patients.

Expressed TCRB transcripts were sequenced because the entire RNA isolate underwent reverse transcription. The table came from immunoSEQ multiplex PCR; TCRdb's copy has only in-frame clones and leaves some out. The data contain some 700,000 clones, 10% to 15% of them singletons. Sorted CD4+ subsets: naive, central memory, regulatory, stem cell-like memory (CD45RO/CCR7/CD25/CD127/CD95/CD27 panel). The rearrangement joins TRBV5-4 to TRBJ2-7; D tentatively reads TRBD1 or TRBD2 (5 bases each). The sample taken for sequencing was naive CD4+ T cells from blood. The TCR originated in a man between 18 and 35 years old with type 1 diabetes. CDR3 loop: CASSRTGQGGSYEQYF. The CDR3 DNA reads as TGTGCCAGCAGCCGGACTGGGCAGGGCGGCTCCTACGAGCAGTACTTC.